This TCR beta chain was captured in a study of blood T cell repertoires in COVID-19 (dated by TCRdb to the early 2020s). With respect to the entire study: Samples from collaborators originated in the United States, Italy and Spain and spanned both the acute and convalescent phases of COVID-19. The repertoires were released in a freely available public database intended as a resource for research on the immune response to SARS-CoV-2. Where available, HLA class I and class II types were obtained from metadata supplied by the sample provider rather than from assay-based typing. The material from the prospective study consisted of cDNA or gDNA derived from T cells, B-cell-depleted T cells, or PBMCs. Samples came from the ongoing ImmuneRACE study (first 160 participants) plus 1,254 subjects from 6 global collaborators. Subjects who had been exposed to COVID-19, were actively infected with it, or had recovered from it provided the deeply sampled blood TCRbeta repertoires that made up the dataset. Sample metadata almost always included a de-identified subject ID, COVID-19 status, age in years and sex.

Overall study results and their limits: Clinical and demographic metadata were provided uncurated, with the amount varying by source and participant.

At one collaborating source in Seattle, patients were enrolled during active infection and were followed longitudinally through the course of disease. Each collaborating institution followed its own protocols to collect whole blood in K2EDTA tubes. Collaborator samples were shipped for TCRbeta analysis as frozen whole blood, isolated PBMCs, or DNA extracted from either sample type. As regards this clone: Its cognate antigen has yet to be identified. Base qualities are not recorded, but no much larger clone differs from it by a single base.

The immunoSEQ Assay, a bias-controlled multiplex PCR, was used to amplify TCRbeta CDR3 regions from genomic DNA. In the original analysis: The number of nucleated cells in each sample was estimated from the amplification of reference gene primers within the assay. Sequence reads were collapsed and filtered to measure the absolute abundance of every unique TCRbeta CDR3 rearrangement. For each sample, productive Simpson clonality was calculated by taking the square root of Simpson's diversity index across productive rearrangements. The table was pulled from immuneACCESS by TCRdb, which kept in-frame rearrangements only. Such tables lose some clones; where checked, under half of the loss comes from unresolved V genes, and the rest has no known cause. V and J calls and clone size are given by that table; D and trimming were obtained from the DNA. For this sample there are 200,000 to 250,000 clones; 70% to 90% appear just once. The leading ten clones occupy 11% of the sample.

The sequence was obtained from a man over 45 with COVID-19, enrolled during active disease. Sequenced input: peripheral blood.

The DNA sequence reads TGTGCCAGCACATCAGGGGGTATTAATGAAAAACTGTTTTTT. It specifies CASTSGGINEKLFF. The rearrangement joined TRBV28 to TRBJ1-4, and TRBD1 matches 7 of the central bases. The CDR3 holds 14 amino acids from the cysteine to the phenylalanine. The DNA shown is the 42-base CDR3, in frame from base 1. V and J are trimmed by 7 bases and 4 bases, and the gene matches miss 6 bases of the junction. From the germline V gene, CDR1 is MDHEN and CDR2 is SYDVKM.